This T cell receptor (beta chain) was identified during a study of shared clonotypes between healthy human individuals. Data came from immunoSEQ multiplex PCR; TCRdb stores just in-frame clones and leaves some out. Counted here are 1.4 million to 1.5 million clones, roughly 96% occurring once; the ten biggest clones make up more than 0.9%. This clone was observed a single time. Looked up from germline, CDR1 is SGHNT and CDR2 is YYREEE (reference sequence). V was trimmed by 4 bases and J by 4 bases, leaving 11 bases between them. This CDR3 comprises 14 residues. The receptor comes from a man younger than 45 in good health. The sequencing input was naive CD4+ T cells sorted from blood. Subset reported: CD45RA+ positively selected. The J gene is TRBJ2-2, the V gene TRBV5-4; the D gene is possibly TRBD2 (6 bases). DNA for the CDR3: TGTGCCAGCAGCGGGGACTCGGCCACCGGGGAGCTGTTTTTT. Translation gives CASSGDSATGELFF.